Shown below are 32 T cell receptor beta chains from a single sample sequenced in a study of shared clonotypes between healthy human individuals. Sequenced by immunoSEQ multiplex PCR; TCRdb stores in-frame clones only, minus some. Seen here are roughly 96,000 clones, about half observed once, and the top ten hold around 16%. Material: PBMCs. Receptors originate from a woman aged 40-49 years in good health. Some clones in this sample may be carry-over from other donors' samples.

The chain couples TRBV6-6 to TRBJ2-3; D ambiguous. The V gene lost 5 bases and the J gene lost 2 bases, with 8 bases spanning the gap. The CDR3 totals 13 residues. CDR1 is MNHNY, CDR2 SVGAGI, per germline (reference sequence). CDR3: CASSTTVTDTQYF. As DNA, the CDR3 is TGTGCCAGCAGTACAACTGTCACAGATACGCAGTATTTT.

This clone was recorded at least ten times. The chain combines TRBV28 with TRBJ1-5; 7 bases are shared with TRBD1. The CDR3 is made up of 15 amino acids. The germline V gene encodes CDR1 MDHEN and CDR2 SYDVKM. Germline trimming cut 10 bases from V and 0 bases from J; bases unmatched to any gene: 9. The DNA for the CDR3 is TGTGCCAACCGGACAGGAGAACTTAGCAATCAGCCCCAGCATTTT. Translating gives CANRTGELSNQPQHF. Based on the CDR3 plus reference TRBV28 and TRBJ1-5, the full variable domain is DVKVTQSSRYLVKRTGEKVFLECVQDMDHENMFWYRQDPGLGLRLIYFSYDVKMKEKGDIPEGYSVSREKKERFSLILESASTNQTSMYLCANRTGELSNQPQHFGDGTRLSIL.

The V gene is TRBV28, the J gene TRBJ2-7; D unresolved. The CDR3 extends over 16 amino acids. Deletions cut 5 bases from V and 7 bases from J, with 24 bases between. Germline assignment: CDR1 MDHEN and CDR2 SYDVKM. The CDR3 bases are TGTGCCAGCAGTCCACCCTTACAGCGATCCGGTAGTGAGCAGTACTTC. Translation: CASSPPLQRSGSEQYF.

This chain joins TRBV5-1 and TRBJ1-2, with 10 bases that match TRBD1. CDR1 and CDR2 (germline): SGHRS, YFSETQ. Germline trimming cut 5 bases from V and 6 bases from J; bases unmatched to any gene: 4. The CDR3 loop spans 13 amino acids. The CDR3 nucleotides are TGCGCCAGCAGTGACAGGGGGCGCGATGGCTACACCTTC. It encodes CASSDRGRDGYTF.

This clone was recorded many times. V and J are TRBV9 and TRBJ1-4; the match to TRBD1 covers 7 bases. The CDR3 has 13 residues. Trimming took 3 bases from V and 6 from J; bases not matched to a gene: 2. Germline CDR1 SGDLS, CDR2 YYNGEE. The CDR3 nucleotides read TGTGCCAGCAGCGCCGGGACAGATGAAAAACTGTTTTTT. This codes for CASSAGTDEKLFF.

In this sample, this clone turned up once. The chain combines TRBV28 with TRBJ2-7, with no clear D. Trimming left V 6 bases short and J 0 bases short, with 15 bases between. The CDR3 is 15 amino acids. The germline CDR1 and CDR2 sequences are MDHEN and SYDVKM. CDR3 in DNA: TGTGCCAGCAGCCCCATGGACGCCTACTCCTACGAGCAGTACTTC. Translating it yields CASSPMDAYSYEQYF.

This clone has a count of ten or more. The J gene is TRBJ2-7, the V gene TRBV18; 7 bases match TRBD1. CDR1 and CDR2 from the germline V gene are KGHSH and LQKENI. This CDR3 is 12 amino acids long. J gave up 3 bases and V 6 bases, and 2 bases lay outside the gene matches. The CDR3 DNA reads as TGTGCCAGCTCCCGGGACAGCTACGAGCAGTACTTC. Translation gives CASSRDSYEQYF.

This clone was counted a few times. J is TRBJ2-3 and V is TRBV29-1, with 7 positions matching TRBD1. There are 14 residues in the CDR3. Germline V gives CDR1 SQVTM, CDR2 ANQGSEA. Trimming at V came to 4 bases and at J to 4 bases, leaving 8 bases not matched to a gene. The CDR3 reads CSVGKTGVPDTQYF. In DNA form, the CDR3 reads TGCAGCGTTGGGAAAACAGGGGTACCAGATACGCAGTATTTT.

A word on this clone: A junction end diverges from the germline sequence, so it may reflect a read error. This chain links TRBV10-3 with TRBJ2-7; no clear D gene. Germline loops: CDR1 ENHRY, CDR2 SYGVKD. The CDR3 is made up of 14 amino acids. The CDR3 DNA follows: TGTGCCAGCAGTCCCTTAGCCTCATTCTACGAGCAGTACTTC. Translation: CASSPLASFYEQYF.

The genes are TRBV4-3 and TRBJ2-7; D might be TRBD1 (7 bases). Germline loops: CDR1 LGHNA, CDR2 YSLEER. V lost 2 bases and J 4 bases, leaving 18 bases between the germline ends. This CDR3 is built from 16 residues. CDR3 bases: TGCGCCAGCAGCCAAAATCGGCAGGGGGGCTTTTACGAGCAGTACTTC. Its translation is CASSQNRQGGFYEQYF.

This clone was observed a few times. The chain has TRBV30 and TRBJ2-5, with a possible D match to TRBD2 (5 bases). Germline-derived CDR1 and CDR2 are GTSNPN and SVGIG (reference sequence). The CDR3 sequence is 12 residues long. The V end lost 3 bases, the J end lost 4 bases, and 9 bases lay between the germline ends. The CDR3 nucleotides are TGTGCCTGGAGCGGACTGGTAGAGACCCAGTACTTC. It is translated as CAWSGLVETQYF.

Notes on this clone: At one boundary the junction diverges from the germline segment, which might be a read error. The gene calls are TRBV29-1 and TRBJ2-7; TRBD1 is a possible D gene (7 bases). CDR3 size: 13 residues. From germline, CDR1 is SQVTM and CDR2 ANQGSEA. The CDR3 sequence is CGVAGTEPYEQYF. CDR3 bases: TGCGGCGTTGCGGGGACAGAGCCCTACGAGCAGTACTTC.

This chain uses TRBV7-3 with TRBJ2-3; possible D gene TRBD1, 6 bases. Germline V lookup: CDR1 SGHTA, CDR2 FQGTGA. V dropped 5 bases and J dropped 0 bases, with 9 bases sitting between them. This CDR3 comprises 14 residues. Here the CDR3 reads CASSQGHSTDTQYF. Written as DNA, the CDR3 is TGTGCCAGCAGCCAGGGACATAGCACAGATACGCAGTATTTT. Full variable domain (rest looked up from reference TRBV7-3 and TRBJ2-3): GAGVSQTPSNKVTEKGKYVELRCDPISGHTALYWYRQSLGQGPEFLIYFQGTGAADDSGLPNDRFFAVRPEGSVSTLKIQRTERGDSAVYLCASSQGHSTDTQYFGPGTRLTVL.

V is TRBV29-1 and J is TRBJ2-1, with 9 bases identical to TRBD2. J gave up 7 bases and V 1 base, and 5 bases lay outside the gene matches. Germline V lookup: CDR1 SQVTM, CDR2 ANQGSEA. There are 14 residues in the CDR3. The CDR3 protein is CSVEVSAGGNEQFF. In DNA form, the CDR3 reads TGCAGCGTTGAAGTCTCCGCGGGGGGGAATGAGCAGTTCTTC.

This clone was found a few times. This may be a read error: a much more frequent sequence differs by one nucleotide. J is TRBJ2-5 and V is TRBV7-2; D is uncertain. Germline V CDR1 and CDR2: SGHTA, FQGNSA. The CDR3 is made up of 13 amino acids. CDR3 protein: CVSSLVQQETQYF. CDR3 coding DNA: TGTGTCAGCAGCTTAGTACAGCAAGAGACCCAGTACTTC.

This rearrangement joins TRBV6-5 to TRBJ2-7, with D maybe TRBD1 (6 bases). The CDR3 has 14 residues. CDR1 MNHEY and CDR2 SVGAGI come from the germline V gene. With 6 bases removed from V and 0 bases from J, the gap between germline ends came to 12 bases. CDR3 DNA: TGTGCCAGCAGGAGGACAGCGAGCTCCTACGAGCAGTACTTC. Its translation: CASRRTASSYEQYF.

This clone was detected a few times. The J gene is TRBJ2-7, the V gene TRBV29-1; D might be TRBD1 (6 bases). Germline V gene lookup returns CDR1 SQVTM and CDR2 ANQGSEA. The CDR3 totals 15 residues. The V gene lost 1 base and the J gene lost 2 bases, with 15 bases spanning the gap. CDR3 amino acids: CSVEGVTGTAYEQYF. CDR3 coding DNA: TGCAGCGTTGAAGGGGTAACAGGGACGGCCTACGAGCAGTACTTC.

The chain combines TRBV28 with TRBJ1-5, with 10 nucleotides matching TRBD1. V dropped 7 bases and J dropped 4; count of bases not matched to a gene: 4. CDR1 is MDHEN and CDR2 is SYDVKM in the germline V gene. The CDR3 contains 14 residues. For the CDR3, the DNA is TGTGCCAGCAACTCGGACAGGGGGAATCAGCCCCAGCATTTT. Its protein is CASNSDRGNQPQHF.

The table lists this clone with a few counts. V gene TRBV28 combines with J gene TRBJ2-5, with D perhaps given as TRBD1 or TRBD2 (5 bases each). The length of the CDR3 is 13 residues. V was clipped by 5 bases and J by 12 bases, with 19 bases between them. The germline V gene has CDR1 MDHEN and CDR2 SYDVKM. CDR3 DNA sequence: TGTGCCAGCAGTCTCTCCCTGGGACCGGAGGAGTACTTC. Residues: CASSLSLGPEEYF.

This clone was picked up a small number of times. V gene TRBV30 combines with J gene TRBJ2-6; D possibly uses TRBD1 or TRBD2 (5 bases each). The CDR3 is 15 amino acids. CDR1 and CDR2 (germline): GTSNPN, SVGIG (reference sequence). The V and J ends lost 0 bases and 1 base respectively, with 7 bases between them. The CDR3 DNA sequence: TGTGCCTGGAGTGTTGGGGGATCTGGGGCCAACGTCCTGACTTTC. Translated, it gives CAWSVGGSGANVLTF.

The chain's CDR3 is CAIALSLRGYGYTF. The CDR3 DNA reads as TGCGCCATAGCACTAAGCCTCAGGGGCTATGGCTACACCTTC. The chain employs TRBV10-1 and TRBJ1-2, with D maybe TRBD1 (6 bases). CDR3 size: 14 residues. Germline V gene lookup returns CDR1 WNHNN and CDR2 SYGVQD (reference sequence). The V and J ends lost 10 bases and 4 bases respectively, with 19 bases between them.

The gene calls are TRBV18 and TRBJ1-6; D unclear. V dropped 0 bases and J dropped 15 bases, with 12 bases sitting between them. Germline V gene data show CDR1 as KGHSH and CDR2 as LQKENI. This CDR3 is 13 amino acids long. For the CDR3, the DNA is TGTGCCAGCTCACCACCGTCCTCACCGAACCTCCACTTT. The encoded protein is CASSPPSSPNLHF.

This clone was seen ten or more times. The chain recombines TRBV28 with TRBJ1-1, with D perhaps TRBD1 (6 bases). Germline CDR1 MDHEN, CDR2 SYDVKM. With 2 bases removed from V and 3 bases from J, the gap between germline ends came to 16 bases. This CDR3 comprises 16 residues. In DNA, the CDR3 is TGTGCCAGCAGTTTAAATATGGACAGCCACGACACTGAAGCTTTCTTT. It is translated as CASSLNMDSHDTEAFF. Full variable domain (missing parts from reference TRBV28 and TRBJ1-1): DVKVTQSSRYLVKRTGEKVFLECVQDMDHENMFWYRQDPGLGLRLIYFSYDVKMKEKGDIPEGYSVSREKKERFSLILESASTNQTSMYLCASSLNMDSHDTEAFFGQGTRLTVV.

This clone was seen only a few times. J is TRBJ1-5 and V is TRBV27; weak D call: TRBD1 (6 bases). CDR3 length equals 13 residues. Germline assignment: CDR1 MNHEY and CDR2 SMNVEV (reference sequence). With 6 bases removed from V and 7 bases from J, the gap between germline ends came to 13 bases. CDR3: CASRTGRAQPQHF. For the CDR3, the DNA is TGTGCCAGCAGAACAGGGAGGGCACAGCCCCAGCATTTT.

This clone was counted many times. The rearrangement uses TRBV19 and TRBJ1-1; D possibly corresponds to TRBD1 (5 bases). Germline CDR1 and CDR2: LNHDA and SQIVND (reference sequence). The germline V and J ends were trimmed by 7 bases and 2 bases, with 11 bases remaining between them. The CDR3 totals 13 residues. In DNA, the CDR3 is TGTGCCAGTATGGTAGGGACCAACACTGAAGCTTTCTTT. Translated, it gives CASMVGTNTEAFF.

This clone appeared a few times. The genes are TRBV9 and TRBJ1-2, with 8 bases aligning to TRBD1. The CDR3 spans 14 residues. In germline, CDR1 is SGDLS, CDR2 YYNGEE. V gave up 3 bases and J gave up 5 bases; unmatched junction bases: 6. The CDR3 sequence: CASSAQTGVYGYTF. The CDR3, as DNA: TGTGCCAGCAGCGCACAGACAGGGGTTTATGGCTACACCTTC. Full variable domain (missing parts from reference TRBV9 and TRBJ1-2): DSGVTQTPKHLITATGQRVTLRCSPRSGDLSVYWYQQSLDQGLQFLIQYYNGEERAKGNILERFSAQQFPDLHSELNLSSLELGDSALYFCASSAQTGVYGYTFGSGTRLTVV.

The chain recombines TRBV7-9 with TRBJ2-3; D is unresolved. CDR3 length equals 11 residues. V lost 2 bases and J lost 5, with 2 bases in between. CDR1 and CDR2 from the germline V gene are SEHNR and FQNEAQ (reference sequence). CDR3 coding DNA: TGTGCCAGCAGCTTACGAGATACGCAGTATTTT. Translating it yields CASSLRDTQYF.

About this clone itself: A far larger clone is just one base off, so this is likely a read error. In nucleotides, the CDR3 is TGTGCCAGCAGCTTAGTTCCAGAGGTCTACAATGAGCAGTTCTTC. Its protein is CASSLVPEVYNEQFF. V usage is TRBV14 and J usage is TRBJ2-1; D is unresolved. With 5 bases removed from V and 3 bases from J, the gap between germline ends came to 14 bases. Per germline, CDR1 SGHDN and CDR2 FVKESK. This CDR3 is built from 15 residues. Using reference TRBV14 and TRBJ2-1 for the parts outside the CDR3, the full variable domain is EAGVTQFPSHSVIEKGQTVTLRCDPISGHDNLYWYRRVMGKEIKFLLHFVKESKQDESGMPNNRFLAERTGGTYSTLKVQPAELEDSGVYFCASSLVPEVYNEQFFGPGTRLTVL.

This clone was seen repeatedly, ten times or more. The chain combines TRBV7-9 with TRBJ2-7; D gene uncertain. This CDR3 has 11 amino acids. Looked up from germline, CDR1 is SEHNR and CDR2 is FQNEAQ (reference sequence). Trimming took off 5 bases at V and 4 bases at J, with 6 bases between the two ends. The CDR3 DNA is TGTGCCAGCAGCCGGGCTTACGAGCAGTACTTC. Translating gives CASSRAYEQYF.

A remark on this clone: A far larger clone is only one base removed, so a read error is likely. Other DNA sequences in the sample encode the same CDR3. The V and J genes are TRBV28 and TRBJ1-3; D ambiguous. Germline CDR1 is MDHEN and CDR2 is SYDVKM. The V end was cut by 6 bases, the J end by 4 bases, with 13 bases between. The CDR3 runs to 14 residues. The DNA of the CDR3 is TGTGCCAGCAGCTTAGTCCCCCACGGAAACACCATATATTTT. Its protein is CASSLVPHGNTIYF.

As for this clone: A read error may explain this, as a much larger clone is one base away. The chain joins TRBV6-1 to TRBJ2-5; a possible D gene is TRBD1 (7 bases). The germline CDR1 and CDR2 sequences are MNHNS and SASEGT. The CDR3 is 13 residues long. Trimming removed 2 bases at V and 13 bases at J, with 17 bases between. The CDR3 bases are TGTGCCAGCAGTGAACAGGGGGAGGACGAGCGGTACTTC. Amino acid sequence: CASSEQGEDERYF.

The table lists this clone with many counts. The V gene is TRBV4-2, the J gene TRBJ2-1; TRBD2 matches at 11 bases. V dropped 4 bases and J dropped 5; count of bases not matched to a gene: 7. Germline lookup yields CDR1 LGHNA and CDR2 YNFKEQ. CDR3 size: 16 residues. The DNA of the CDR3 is TGTGCCAGCAGCCTTACACCGGGACTAGCGGACAATGAGCAGTTCTTC. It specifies CASSLTPGLADNEQFF.